Listed below are T cell receptor beta chains from one sample, sequenced in a study of blood T cell repertoires in COVID-19. TCRdb's table, derived via immunoSEQ multiplex PCR, lists solely in-frame clones and lacks some. This table has about 98,000 clones, around 75% appearing once. Sequencing input: peripheral blood. The receptors originated from a man between 65 and 79 years old with acute or convalescent COVID-19. Each CDR3 is given with its conserved first and last residue. D genes are given only for firm matches. Size is stated for part of the rows, as once, few or many counts, or as a class when the clone is expanded.

cdr3_nt cdr3_aa clone_size j_call v_call d_call
TGTGCCAGCAGTTACGAGGTTGCGAATGAAAAACTGTTTTTT CASSYEVANEKLFF - TRBJ1-4 TRBV6-2/TRBV6-3 -
TGTGCCACCAGCAGAGAAGGCGGGACAGGGAATTCACCCCTCCACTTT CATSREGGTGNSPLHF few TRBJ1-6 TRBV15 TRBD1
TGTGCCACCAGTCAGGACTCTGGAAACACCATATATTTT CATSQDSGNTIYF - TRBJ1-3 TRBV15 -
TGTGCCAGCAGCCAAGATGGGGCCAATCAGCCCCAGCATTTT CASSQDGANQPQHF - TRBJ1-5 TRBV3-1/TRBV3-2 -
TGTGCCAGCAGCCCAAGACAGGGGGATACGCAGTATTTT CASSPRQGDTQYF once TRBJ2-3 TRBV9 TRBD1
TGTGCCAGCAGCGCTACAGGGGAGGCAACTAATGAAAAACTGTTTTTT CASSATGEATNEKLFF - TRBJ1-4 TRBV6-4 TRBD1
TGTGCCAGCGACCGGGACGGAGGGGATGGCTACACCTTC CASDRDGGDGYTF - TRBJ1-2 TRBV6-5 -
TGTGCCTGGAGTCGACAGGGGGCCCAAAACATTCAGTACTTC CAWSRQGAQNIQYF - TRBJ2-4 TRBV30 TRBD1
TGTGCCAGCTCACTCAACCCCCTGACAGGGAACAAATTGATAGGGGAGACCCAGTACTTC CASSLNPLTGNKLIGETQYF - TRBJ2-5 TRBV18 TRBD1
TGTGCCAGCGGGAAAGGGGCCCTCGGCCACGAGCAGTACTTC CASGKGALGHEQYF once TRBJ2-7 TRBV28 -
TGTGCCAGCTTAACGGGTCAGATCACAAATACGCAGTATTTT CASLTGQITNTQYF - TRBJ2-3 TRBV18 -
TGTGCCAGCAGTTCTCCAGGGGGCCGAGGCTACACCTTC CASSSPGGRGYTF - TRBJ1-2 TRBV7-3 TRBD1
TGTGCCAGTAGTATAGGCCAGGGGGATTATGGCTACACCTTC CASSIGQGDYGYTF - TRBJ1-2 TRBV19 TRBD1
TGTGCCAGCAGTTACTCCGGGACAGGGGGCTACGAGCAGTACTTC CASSYSGTGGYEQYF once TRBJ2-7 TRBV6-2/TRBV6-3 TRBD1
TGTGCCAGCCGCAGTAGCGTGACGGGAGATACGCAGTATTTT CASRSSVTGDTQYF - TRBJ2-3 TRBV6-5 -
TGTGCCAGCAGTTGGACAGGGAAACACTACGAGCAGTACTTC CASSWTGKHYEQYF - TRBJ2-7 TRBV6-6 TRBD1
TGTGCCAGCAGTTCCCGACAGGGCGGCTCGTATTTCGAGCAGTACTTC CASSSRQGGSYFEQYF - TRBJ2-7 TRBV28 TRBD1
TGCGCCAGCAGCGGTCTAGCGGTGGCTTACAATGAGCAGTTCTTC CASSGLAVAYNEQFF - TRBJ2-1 TRBV4-3 TRBD2
TGTGCCAGCTCACCTACCCCGCCATCGGAACTGTTTTTT CASSPTPPSELFF - TRBJ1-4 TRBV18 -
TGTGCCAGCAGCCAAGGATCAGGGAAAAATTCACCCCTCCACTTT CASSQGSGKNSPLHF - TRBJ1-6 TRBV3-1/TRBV3-2 -
TGTGCCAGCAGCAACTCTGGGCCCATGAACACTGAAGCTTTCTTT CASSNSGPMNTEAFF - TRBJ1-1 TRBV21-1 -
TGTGCCAGCAGCCAGAGACAGGGGCCTGGAAACACCATATATTTT CASSQRQGPGNTIYF - TRBJ1-3 TRBV4-2 TRBD1
TGTGCCAGCAGCTTAACGGGGGGCGGAAACATTCAGTACTTC CASSLTGGGNIQYF - TRBJ2-4 TRBV11-2 -
TGCAGTGCTGGGGCCGCCAGGGATTACACCTTC CSAGAARDYTF - TRBJ1-2 TRBV20-1 -
TGTGCCATCGGACCGGGTAGCGGTAATGAAAAACTGTTTTTT CAIGPGSGNEKLFF - TRBJ1-4 TRBV6-6 -